This T cell receptor (beta chain) was found in a study of blood T cells in healthy people across ages. Study-level information: When template switching was applied, about one barcoded beta molecule was captured per two T cells.

This clonotype was picked up a small number of times. Antigen unknown. Together with a sample-barcoded 5' primer, a J-beta primer mix was included in a second PCR lasting roughly 7 to 11 cycles. A single record per CDR3 protein comes from TCRdb applying MiXCR to the 5' RACE reads. The table has 550,000 to 750,000 distinct CDR3 sequences, roughly 20% seen once; the top ten hold 3.5% to 4%. The CDR3 loop spans 16 amino acids. Whole-study findings and limits: Getting older went along with TCR beta diversity per million T cells dropping roughly linearly. Estimated diversity, derived from one million T cells, was regarded as an underestimate.

For every donor, a draw yielded around 9.4 milliliters of peripheral blood. Sample: blood. The V gene is TRBV21-1, the J gene TRBJ2-7; the D segment call TRBD1 is taken from the table without a DNA check. TRBV21-1 is assigned pseudogene status. The clonotype was recovered from a man between 65 and 79 years old in good health. The CDR3 DNA sequence: TGTGCCAGCAATCAACAGAGGACAGAGTCCTCCTACGAGCAGTACTTC. Translated: CASNQQRTESSYEQYF.